This TCR beta chain was recovered during a study of blood T cell repertoires in COVID-19. Produced via immunoSEQ multiplex PCR; TCRdb's table is partial and in-frame only. The table has about 310,000 clones, 80% to 90% seen once. From germline, CDR1 is KGHSH and CDR2 LQKENI. The V gene lost 0 bases and the J gene lost 7 bases, with 9 bases spanning the gap. There are 13 residues in the CDR3. What was sequenced was PBMCs or T cells enriched from blood (not recorded which). The V gene is TRBV18, the J gene TRBJ1-2; weak D call: TRBD1 (5 bases). This receptor was taken from a man younger than 45 who had recovered from COVID-19. CDR3 coding DNA: TGTGCCAGCTCACCACCATCAGGGCGTGGCTACACCTTC. Protein sequence: CASSPPSGRGYTF.